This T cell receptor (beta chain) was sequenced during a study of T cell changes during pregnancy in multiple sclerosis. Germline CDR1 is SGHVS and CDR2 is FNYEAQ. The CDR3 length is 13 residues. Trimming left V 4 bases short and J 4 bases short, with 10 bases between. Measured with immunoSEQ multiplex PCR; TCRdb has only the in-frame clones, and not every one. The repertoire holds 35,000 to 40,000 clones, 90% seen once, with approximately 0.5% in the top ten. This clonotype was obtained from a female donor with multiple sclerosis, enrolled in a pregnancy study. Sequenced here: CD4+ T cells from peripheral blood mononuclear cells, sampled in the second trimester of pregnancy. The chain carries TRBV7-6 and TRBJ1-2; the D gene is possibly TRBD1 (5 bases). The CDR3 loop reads CASSSGGSYGYTF. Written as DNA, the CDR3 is TGTGCCAGCAGCTCTGGGGGGAGCTATGGCTACACCTTC.